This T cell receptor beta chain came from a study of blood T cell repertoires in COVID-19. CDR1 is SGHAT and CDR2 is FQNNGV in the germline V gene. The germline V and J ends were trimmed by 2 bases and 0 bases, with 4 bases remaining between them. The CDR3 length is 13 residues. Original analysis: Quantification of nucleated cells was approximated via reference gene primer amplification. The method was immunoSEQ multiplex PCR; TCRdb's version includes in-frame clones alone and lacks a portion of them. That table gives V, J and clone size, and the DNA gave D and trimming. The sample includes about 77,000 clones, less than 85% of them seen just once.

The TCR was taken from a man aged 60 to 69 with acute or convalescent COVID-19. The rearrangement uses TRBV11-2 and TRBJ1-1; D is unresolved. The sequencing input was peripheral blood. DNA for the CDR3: TGTGCCAGCAGCTTATCGGTGAACACTGAAGCTTTCTTT. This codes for CASSLSVNTEAFF.